Shown below are 21 T cell receptor beta chains from a single sample sequenced in a study of cytomegalovirus exposure and HLA in healthy donors. The PCR employed 60 Vbeta primers together with 13 Jbeta primers. The table came from immunoSEQ multiplex PCR; TCRdb's copy has only in-frame clones and leaves some out. The sample shows approximately 120,000 clones, about 75% of them seen only once. Sequences were obtained from PBMCs. All receptors come from a woman aged 40 to 50 in good health and CMV-seropositive.

This sequence joins TRBV2 and TRBJ2-1, with 12 nucleotides matching TRBD2. Germline CDR1 and CDR2: SNHLY and FYNNEI. The CDR3 loop spans 15 amino acids. Trimming removed 6 bases from V and 10 bases from J; junction bases left unmatched: 10. CDR3 sequence reads: CASSQSSGGAGEQFF. The CDR3 region has the DNA TGTGCCAGCAGCCAATCTAGCGGGGGGGCAGGGGAGCAGTTCTTC. Filled out from reference TRBV2 and TRBJ2-1, the complete variable domain reads EPEVTQTPSHQVTQMGQEVILRCVPISNHLYFYWYRQILGQKVEFLVSFYNNEISEKSEIFDDQFSVERPDGSNFTLKIRSTKLEDSAMYFCASSQSSGGAGEQFFGPGTRLTVL.

V and J are TRBV4-2 and TRBJ2-2, with 8 bases that match TRBD2. V was pared by 1 base and J by 9 bases, with 16 bases of the junction left unmatched. Germline values: CDR1 LGHNA, CDR2 YNFKEQ. The CDR3 is 18 residues long. This CDR3 is CASSQGLGGTSAGRELFF. The CDR3 nucleotides read TGTGCCAGCAGCCAAGGGCTCGGCGGGACTAGTGCGGGGCGGGAGCTGTTTTTT.

The CDR3 bases are TGTGCCAGCAGCCAACTAAGTACAACTAATGAAAAACTGTTTTTT. It specifies CASSQLSTTNEKLFF. The chain uses TRBV14 and TRBJ1-4, with D hard to call. The CDR3 consists of 15 residues. V shed 2 bases and J shed 0 bases, with 7 bases lying between them. Germline CDR1 is SGHDN and CDR2 is FVKESK.

This chain uses TRBV6-1 with TRBJ1-1; D is undetermined. This CDR3 spans 14 amino acids. Germline V gene data show CDR1 as MNHNS and CDR2 as SASEGT. V was clipped by 3 bases and J by 5 bases, with 13 bases between them. The CDR3, as DNA: TGTGCCAGCAGTGACTCCCACGGCGGAACTGAAGCTTTCTTT. It specifies CASSDSHGGTEAFF.

The rearrangement joins TRBV13 to TRBJ2-3, with TRBD2 identical over 8 bases. This CDR3 region has 16 residues. The V gene end was trimmed by 5 bases and the J gene end by 2 bases; junction bases not matched to a gene: 9. From germline, CDR1 is PRHDT and CDR2 FYEKMQ (reference sequence). CDR3 residues: CASSDRGGGFTDTQYF. The CDR3 region has the DNA TGTGCCAGCAGCGACCGCGGCGGGGGGTTCACAGATACGCAGTATTTT. The variable domain in full, completed from reference TRBV13 and TRBJ2-3, reads AAGVIQSPRHLIKEKRETATLKCYPIPRHDTVYWYQQGPGQDPQFLISFYEKMQSDKGSIPDRFSAQQFSDYHSELNMSSLELGDSALYFCASSDRGGGFTDTQYFGPGTRLTVL.

The chain links TRBV2 to TRBJ2-3, with 9 bases that match TRBD1. CDR1 is SNHLY and CDR2 is FYNNEI in the germline V gene. V lost 6 bases and J lost 1; bases outside the gene matches: 2. The CDR3 consists of 14 residues. The CDR3 DNA reads TGTGCCAGCAGCGGGGACAGGGGCACAGATACGCAGTATTTT. It translates to CASSGDRGTDTQYF. Filled out from reference TRBV2 and TRBJ2-3, the complete variable domain reads EPEVTQTPSHQVTQMGQEVILRCVPISNHLYFYWYRQILGQKVEFLVSFYNNEISEKSEIFDDQFSVERPDGSNFTLKIRSTKLEDSAMYFCASSGDRGTDTQYFGPGTRLTVL.

V is TRBV5-6 and J is TRBJ1-4; 10 bases map to TRBD1. The CDR3 contains 14 residues. J gave up 7 bases and V 3 bases, and 3 bases lay outside the gene matches. CDR1 SGHDT and CDR2 YYEEEE come from the germline V gene. In nucleotides, the CDR3 is TGTGCCAGCAGCTGGGGGACAGGGGCTGAAAAACTGTTTTTT. Translating it yields CASSWGTGAEKLFF.

V and J are TRBV19 and TRBJ1-4, with 10 bases that match TRBD1. The CDR3 consists of 16 residues. The germline gives CDR1 LNHDA, CDR2 SQIVND (reference sequence). V gave up 11 bases and J gave up 7 bases; unmatched junction bases: 16. The CDR3 here is CAGDRQGARGSEKLFF. DNA of the CDR3: TGTGCCGGGGATCGACAGGGGGCGCGCGGGAGTGAAAAACTGTTTTTT.

V is TRBV6-1 and J is TRBJ1-2, with D maybe TRBD1 (6 bases). Germline V gene data show CDR1 as MNHNS and CDR2 as SASEGT. V lost 5 bases and J lost 7, with 11 bases in between. The CDR3 has 12 residues. The CDR3 nucleotides read TGTGCCAGCAGTAAGGGGGACGGTGGCTACACCTTC. Amino acid sequence: CASSKGDGGYTF.

The rearrangement uses TRBV28 and TRBJ1-1; D is perhaps TRBD1 (5 bases). The CDR3 spans 14 residues. The V gene's germline CDR1 is MDHEN and CDR2 SYDVKM. V was clipped by 3 bases and J by 14 bases, with 22 bases between them. The DNA for the CDR3 is TGTGCCAGCAGTTTTCCTTCCAGGGCCCCAAGGACCTTCTTT. It specifies CASSFPSRAPRTFF.

This chain uses TRBV19 with TRBJ2-7; tentatively, D is TRBD2 (7 bases). V was trimmed by 0 bases and J by 3 bases, leaving 12 bases between them. The CDR3 loop spans 15 amino acids. CDR1 and CDR2 from the germline V gene are LNHDA and SQIVND (reference sequence). Here the CDR3 DNA reads TGTGCCAGTAGTATAGAGGCGGGGGCCCACTACGAGCAGTACTTC. Amino acid sequence: CASSIEAGAHYEQYF.

This clone occurred a few times. The chain recombines TRBV10-3 with TRBJ2-2; no firm D call. V lost 5 bases to trimming and J lost 7 bases, with 5 bases between them. The CDR3 extends over 11 amino acids. The germline CDR1 and CDR2 sequences are ENHRY and SYGVKD. Here the CDR3 DNA reads TGTGCCATCAGTCCCGGCGGGGAGCTGTTTTTT. It translates to CAISPGGELFF.

The chain has TRBV2 and TRBJ2-1; D remains unclear. Between the trimmed V and J ends, which lost 3 bases and 0 bases, there was a span of 12 bases. The CDR3 length is 16 residues. Looked up from germline, CDR1 is SNHLY and CDR2 is FYNNEI. The CDR3 is CASSDSVARSYNEQFF. The CDR3 nucleotides read TGTGCCAGCAGTGATAGTGTCGCACGCTCCTACAATGAGCAGTTCTTC.

The rearrangement joins TRBV5-4 to TRBJ1-3; a possible D gene is TRBD1 (6 bases). Trimming removed 0 bases from V and 4 bases from J, with 17 bases in between. CDR1 SGHNT and CDR2 YYREEE come from the germline V gene (reference sequence). The CDR3 spans 17 residues. CDR3: CASSLAQLGAQGNTIYF. The DNA of the CDR3 is TGTGCCAGCAGCTTGGCCCAACTGGGGGCGCAGGGAAACACCATATATTTT.

The V call is TRBV5-4, the J call TRBJ1-1; the D gene is possibly TRBD1 (6 bases). Per the germline V gene, CDR1 is SGHNT and CDR2 is YYREEE (reference sequence). The CDR3 is 15 amino acids. V shed 0 bases and J shed 1 base, with 10 bases lying between them. The CDR3 DNA follows: TGTGCCAGCAGCTTGGCTGGACAGACGAACACTGAAGCTTTCTTT. It translates to CASSLAGQTNTEAFF.

The rearrangement uses TRBV30 and TRBJ1-5, with TRBD1 matching 12 bases. The CDR3 consists of 15 residues. The V gene's germline CDR1 is GTSNPN and CDR2 SVGIG (reference sequence). V was clipped by 4 bases and J by 6 bases; unmatched bases: 7. The DNA of the CDR3 is TGTGCCTGGACCGAAGGGACAGGGGGCACTCAGCCCCAGCATTTT. This translates into CAWTEGTGGTQPQHF.

This clone was recorded once. This chain links TRBV2 with TRBJ2-1, with 7 positions matching TRBD1. Trimming cost V 4 bases and J 8 bases; bases outside gene matches: 17. Germline assignment: CDR1 SNHLY and CDR2 FYNNEI. The CDR3 runs 17 residues. CDR3 protein: CASSARPSQGMGYEQFF. The CDR3 nucleotides read TGTGCCAGCAGTGCTCGCCCCTCACAGGGGATGGGCTATGAGCAGTTCTTC.

This chain uses TRBV27 with TRBJ2-1; TRBD2 matches 7 bases. The CDR3 totals 16 residues. The germline V gene has CDR1 MNHEY and CDR2 SMNVEV (reference sequence). Unmatched junction bases numbered 9, after V lost 7 bases and J lost 0 bases. The CDR3 sequence: CASTIAGGSSYNEQFF. The CDR3 DNA is TGTGCCAGCACTATTGCCGGGGGGAGCTCCTACAATGAGCAGTTCTTC.

V gene TRBV2 combines with J gene TRBJ1-4; tentatively, D is TRBD1 (6 bases). The CDR3 consists of 14 residues. Deletions cut 4 bases from V and 8 bases from J, with 14 bases between. Germline V gives CDR1 SNHLY, CDR2 FYNNEI. CDR3 region: CASSATGVYEKLFF. The DNA for the CDR3 is TGTGCCAGCAGTGCGACAGGCGTCTACGAAAAACTGTTTTTT.

V gene TRBV10-3 combines with J gene TRBJ1-5, with a weak D call TRBD1 (5 bases). The germline CDR1 and CDR2 sequences are ENHRY and SYGVKD. Trimming left V 3 bases short and J 7 bases short, with 13 bases between. CDR3 length: 14 amino acids. This chain's CDR3 is CAISEPGRDQPQHF. The CDR3 DNA reads TGTGCCATCAGTGAACCAGGGAGGGACCAGCCCCAGCATTTT.

V is TRBV6-6 and J is TRBJ2-1, with 11 bases lining up with TRBD2. CDR3 length: 15 amino acids. The germline V gene has CDR1 MNHNY and CDR2 SVGAGI (reference sequence). J gave up 4 bases and V 5 bases, and 4 bases lay outside the gene matches. In DNA, the CDR3 is TGTGCCAGCAGTACGGGACTAGCGGTTTACAATGAGCAGTTCTTC. It is translated as CASSTGLAVYNEQFF.